This entry is about one TCR beta chain. Sequencing used immunoSEQ multiplex PCR; TCRdb keeps in-frame clones, though not all of them. The sample shows about 250,000 clones, roughly 86% of them seen only once. This sample is part of a study of blood T cell repertoires in COVID-19. Study details: Samples of COVID-19 (acute and convalescent) were obtained from the United States, Italy and Spain. PBMCs, B-cell-depleted T cells, or T cells provided the cDNA or gDNA that made up the material.

V lost 6 bases to trimming and J lost 2 bases, with 11 bases between them. Germline V lookup: CDR1 MNHEY, CDR2 SVGAGI. The CDR3 totals 14 residues. This chain uses TRBV6-5 with TRBJ1-3, with a possible D match to TRBD1 (5 bases). The sequenced material came from peripheral blood. The TCR comes from a woman aged 55-69 years who had recovered from COVID-19. CDR3 residues: CASRRDYPGNTIYF. CDR3 coding DNA: TGTGCCAGCAGAAGGGACTACCCTGGAAACACCATATATTTT.